Below are 5 T cell receptor beta chains sequenced from a single sample in a study of post-analysis software for immune sequencing data. The study's findings and limits: The five TRBV segments detected at higher frequency in patients than in controls included TRBV5-6, TRBV5-1 and TRBV20-1.

Antigens of these TCRs are unknown. Sequencing libraries made from TCR beta cDNA carried unique molecular identifiers. TCRdb ran MiXCR on the PCR reads and lists one entry per CDR3 protein. The profile shows 400,000 to 500,000 distinct CDR3 sequences, approximately 39% of them singletons. Sequences were obtained from blood. These receptors were obtained from a girl under 10 years old with multiple sclerosis.

J is TRBJ2-5 and V is TRBV11-2, with D maybe TRBD2 (5 bases). CDR1 is SGHAT, CDR2 FQNNGV, per germline. The V end was cut by 1 base, the J end by 4 bases, with 19 bases between. The CDR3 is 17 amino acids. This CDR3 is CASSLASRGPRRETQYF. The CDR3 bases are TGTGCCAGCAGCTTAGCTTCCCGGGGTCCACGTAGAGAGACCCAGTACTTC. Filled out from reference TRBV11-2 and TRBJ2-5, the complete variable domain reads EAGVAQSPRYKIIEKRQSVAFWCNPISGHATLYWYQQILGQGPKLLIQFQNNGVVDDSQLPKDRFSAERLKGVDSTLKIQPAKLEDSAVYLCASSLASRGPRRETQYFGPGTRLLVL.

The V gene is TRBV15, the J gene TRBJ2-3; D possibly corresponds to TRBD2 (5 bases). Germline values: CDR1 LNHNV, CDR2 YYDKDF (reference sequence). The CDR3 has 15 amino acids. Trimming shortened V by 5 bases and J by 5 bases, and 17 bases separated the two germline ends. This CDR3 reads CATSFIESGLDTQYF. As DNA, the CDR3 is TGTGCCACCAGCTTTATTGAAAGCGGTCTAGATACGCAGTATTTT.

V gene TRBV7-9 combines with J gene TRBJ1-5; 10 bases match TRBD1. The CDR3 runs to 16 residues. V shed 5 bases and J 0 bases; nucleotides not matched to a gene: 4. Germline CDR1 reads SEHNR; CDR2 reads FQNEAQ (reference sequence). CDR3 sequence reads: CASSPGQGYSNQPQHF. The CDR3 DNA sequence: TGTGCCAGCAGCCCGGGACAGGGGTATAGCAATCAGCCCCAGCATTTT.

The CDR3 nucleotides are TGTGCCAGCAGCGTAGCGGTAGAAAGCTCCCAAGAGACCCAGTACTTC. It encodes CASSVAVESSQETQYF. The genes are TRBV9 and TRBJ2-5, with D hard to call. The V end was cut by 0 bases, the J end by 1 base, with 13 bases between. The germline gives CDR1 SGDLS, CDR2 YYNGEE. The CDR3 consists of 16 residues.

This chain uses TRBV7-3 with TRBJ2-5; 8 nucleotides match TRBD2. Germline V gene sequence: CDR1 SGHTA, CDR2 FQGTGA. This CDR3 spans 16 amino acids. Trimming took 1 base from V and 2 from J; bases not matched to a gene: 6. CDR3: CASSLIPGGSQETQYF. The CDR3 region has the DNA TGTGCCAGCAGCTTAATTCCGGGAGGGTCACAAGAGACCCAGTACTTC.